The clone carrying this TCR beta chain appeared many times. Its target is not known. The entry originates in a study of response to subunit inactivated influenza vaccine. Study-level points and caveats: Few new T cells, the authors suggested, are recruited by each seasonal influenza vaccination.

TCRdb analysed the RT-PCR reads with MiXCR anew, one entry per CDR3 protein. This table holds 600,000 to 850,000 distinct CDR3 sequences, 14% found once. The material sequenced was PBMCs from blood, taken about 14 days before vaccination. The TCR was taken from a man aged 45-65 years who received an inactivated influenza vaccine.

The CDR3 DNA is TGTGCCAGCAGTTTAGCGGGAGCCCAAGAGACCCAGTACTTC. Protein: CASSLAGAQETQYF. The rearrangement joins TRBV12-3 or TRBV12-4 to TRBJ2-5; possible D gene TRBD2, 5 bases. This CDR3 comprises 14 residues. V was pared by 0 bases and J by 1 base, with 6 bases between.